This TCR beta chain is drawn from a study of radiotherapy plus CTLA-4 blockade in lung cancer. Study-wide context: Objective responses arose in about 17% of patients, and roughly 31% experienced disease control. The study's findings and limits: The authors reported that early blood T cell clone dynamics, with interferon-beta, best predicted response. Once radiotherapy plus ipilimumab had been given, TCR clones derived from tumor expanded in blood.

Produced via immunoSEQ multiplex PCR; TCRdb's table is partial and in-frame only. The repertoire holds roughly 130,000 clones, with approximately 90% as singletons. Patients with chemo-refractory metastatic non-small-cell lung cancer received focal radiation plus CTLA-4 blockade with ipilimumab. Regarding this clone: Its cognate antigen is unknown.

Sequences were derived from peripheral blood, sampled from a patient treated with radiotherapy plus ipilimumab. The receptor was derived from a human donor with non-small cell lung cancer that progressed on radiotherapy plus ipilimumab.

The CDR3 loop is CASSQEVQGGEQYF. The CDR3 nucleotides read TGTGCCAGCTCACAGGAGGTTCAGGGTGGGGAGCAGTACTTC. J is TRBJ2-7 and V is TRBV18, with D perhaps being TRBD1 or TRBD2 (5 bases each). Germline CDR1 is KGHSH and CDR2 is LQKENI. CDR3 length equals 14 residues. The V end lost 4 bases, the J end lost 7 bases, and 17 bases lay between the germline ends.